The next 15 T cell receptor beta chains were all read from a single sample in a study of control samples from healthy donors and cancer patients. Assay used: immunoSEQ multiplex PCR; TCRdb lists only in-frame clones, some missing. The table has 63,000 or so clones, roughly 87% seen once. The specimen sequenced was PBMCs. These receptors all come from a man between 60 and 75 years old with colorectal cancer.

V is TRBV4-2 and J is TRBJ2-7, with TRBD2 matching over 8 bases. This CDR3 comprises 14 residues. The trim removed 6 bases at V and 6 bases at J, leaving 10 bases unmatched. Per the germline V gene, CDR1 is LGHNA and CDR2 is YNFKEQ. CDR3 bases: TGTGCCAGCAGGAACACGGGACTAGAGGTCGAGCAGTACTTC. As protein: CASRNTGLEVEQYF.

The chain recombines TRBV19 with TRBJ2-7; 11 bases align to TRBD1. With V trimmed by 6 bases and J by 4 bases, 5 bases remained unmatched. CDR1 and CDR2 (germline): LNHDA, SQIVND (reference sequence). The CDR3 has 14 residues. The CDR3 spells CASSHGQGAYEQYF. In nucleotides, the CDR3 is TGTGCCAGTAGCCACGGACAGGGGGCATACGAGCAGTACTTC. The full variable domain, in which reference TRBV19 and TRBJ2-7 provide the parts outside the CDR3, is DGGITQSPKYLFRKEGQNVTLSCEQNLNHDAMYWYRQDPGQGLRLIYYSQIVNDFQKGDIAEGYSVSREKKESFPLTVTSAQKNPTAFYLCASSHGQGAYEQYFGPGTRLTVT.

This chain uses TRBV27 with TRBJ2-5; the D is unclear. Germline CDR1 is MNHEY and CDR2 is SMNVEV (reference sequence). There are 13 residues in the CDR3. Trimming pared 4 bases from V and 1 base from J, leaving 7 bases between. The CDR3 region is CASSYALQETQYF. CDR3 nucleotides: TGTGCCAGCAGTTACGCCCTCCAAGAGACCCAGTACTTC.

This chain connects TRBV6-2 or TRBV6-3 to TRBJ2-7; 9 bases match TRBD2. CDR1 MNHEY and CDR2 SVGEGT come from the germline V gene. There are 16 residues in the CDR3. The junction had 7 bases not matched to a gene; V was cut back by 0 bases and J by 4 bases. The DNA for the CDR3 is TGTGCCAGCAGTTACTCGACTGCGGGGGGGCCTTACGAGCAGTACTTC. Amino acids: CASSYSTAGGPYEQYF.

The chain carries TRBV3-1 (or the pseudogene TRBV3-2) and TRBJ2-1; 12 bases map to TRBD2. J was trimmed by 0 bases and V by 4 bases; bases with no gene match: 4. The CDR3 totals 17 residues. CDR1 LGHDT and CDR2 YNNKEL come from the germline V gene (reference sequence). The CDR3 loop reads CASSPGLAGSSYNEQFF. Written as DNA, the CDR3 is TGTGCCAGCAGCCCTGGACTAGCGGGGAGCTCCTACAATGAGCAGTTCTTC.

The CDR3 sequence is CASSAQLAGEETQYF. The CDR3 region has the DNA TGTGCCAGCAGCGCCCAACTAGCGGGGGAGGAGACCCAGTACTTC. The chain uses TRBV9 and TRBJ2-5; 11 bases match TRBD2. This CDR3 has 15 amino acids. The germline V gene has CDR1 SGDLS and CDR2 YYNGEE. J gave up 5 bases and V 3 bases, and 6 bases lay outside the gene matches. The whole variable domain, remainder taken from reference TRBV9 and TRBJ2-5, is DSGVTQTPKHLITATGQRVTLRCSPRSGDLSVYWYQQSLDQGLQFLIQYYNGEERAKGNILERFSAQQFPDLHSELNLSSLELGDSALYFCASSAQLAGEETQYFGPGTRLLVL.

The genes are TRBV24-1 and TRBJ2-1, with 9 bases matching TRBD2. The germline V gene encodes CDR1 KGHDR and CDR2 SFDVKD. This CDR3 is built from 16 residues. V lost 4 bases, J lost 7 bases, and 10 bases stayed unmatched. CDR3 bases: TGTGCCACCAGTGACCGTAGCGGGGGCCCGAGTAATGAGCAGTTCTTC. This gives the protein CATSDRSGGPSNEQFF.

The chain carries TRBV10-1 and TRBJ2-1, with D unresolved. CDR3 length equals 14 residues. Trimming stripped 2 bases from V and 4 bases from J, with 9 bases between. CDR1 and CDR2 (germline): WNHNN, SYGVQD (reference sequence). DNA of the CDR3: TGCGCCAGCAGTGAGGGGTCCCCTTACAATGAGCAGTTCTTC. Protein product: CASSEGSPYNEQFF.

In DNA form, the CDR3 reads TGTGCCACCAGTGATCCACGGACAGGACAAGAGACCCAGTACTTC. As protein: CATSDPRTGQETQYF. The rearrangement joins TRBV24-1 to TRBJ2-5, with 7 nucleotides matching TRBD1. CDR1 KGHDR and CDR2 SFDVKD come from the germline V gene. The CDR3 sequence is 15 residues long. The ends lost 3 bases at V and 2 bases at J; junction bases unmatched: 5.

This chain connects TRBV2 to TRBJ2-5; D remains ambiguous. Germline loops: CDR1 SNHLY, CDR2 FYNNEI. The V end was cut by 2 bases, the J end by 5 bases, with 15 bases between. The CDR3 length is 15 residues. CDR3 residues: CASSEWRGSRETQYF. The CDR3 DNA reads TGTGCCAGCAGTGAATGGCGCGGATCCAGGGAGACCCAGTACTTC.

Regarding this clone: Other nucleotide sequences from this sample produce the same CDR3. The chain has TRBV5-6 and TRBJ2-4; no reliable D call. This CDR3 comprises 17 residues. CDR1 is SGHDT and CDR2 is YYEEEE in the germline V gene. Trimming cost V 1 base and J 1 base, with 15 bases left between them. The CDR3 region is CASSLTALTLAKNIQYF. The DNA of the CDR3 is TGTGCCAGCAGCTTGACAGCCCTTACCTTGGCCAAAAACATTCAGTACTTC.

The CDR3 loop reads CASSPPQGIYEQYF. The DNA of the CDR3 is TGCGCCAGCAGCCCCCCACAGGGGATCTACGAGCAGTACTTC. This sequence joins TRBV4-1 and TRBJ2-7, with 7 bases that match TRBD1. V was pared by 4 bases and J by 3 bases, with 6 bases of the junction left unmatched. Germline V gives CDR1 MGHRA, CDR2 YSYEKL. There are 14 residues in the CDR3.

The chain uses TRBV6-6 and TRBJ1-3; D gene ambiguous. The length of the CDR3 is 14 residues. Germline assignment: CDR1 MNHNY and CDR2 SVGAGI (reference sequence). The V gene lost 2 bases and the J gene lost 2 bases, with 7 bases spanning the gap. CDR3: CASSYLTAGNTIYF. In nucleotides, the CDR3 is TGTGCCAGCAGTTACCTAACAGCTGGAAACACCATATATTTT.

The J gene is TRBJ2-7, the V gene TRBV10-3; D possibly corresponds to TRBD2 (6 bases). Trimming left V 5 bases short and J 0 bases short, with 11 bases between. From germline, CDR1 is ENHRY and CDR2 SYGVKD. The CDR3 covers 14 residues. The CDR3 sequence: CAISHGGDSYEQYF. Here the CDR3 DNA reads TGTGCCATCAGTCACGGCGGGGACTCCTACGAGCAGTACTTC.

The chain's CDR3 is CSAGGWDEQFF. CDR3 sequence (DNA): TGCAGTGCTGGGGGTTGGGATGAGCAGTTCTTC. The chain uses TRBV20-1 and TRBJ2-1, with D perhaps matching TRBD1 or TRBD2 (5 bases each). V lost 5 bases to trimming and J lost 8 bases, with 10 bases between them. The CDR3 sequence is 11 residues long. The V gene's germline CDR1 is DFQATT and CDR2 SNEGSKA (reference sequence).